A single sample is the source of the 13 T cell receptor beta chains below, sequenced in a study of cytomegalovirus exposure and HLA in healthy donors. TCRdb's copy holds only in-frame clones and misses some; the assay was immunoSEQ multiplex PCR. This repertoire shows around 150,000 clones, about 86% found once; its top ten account for under 7%. Sequencing used PBMCs. These receptors came from a woman in her 30s in good health and CMV-seronegative.

The chain combines TRBV28 with TRBJ1-3; no firm D call. This CDR3 spans 15 amino acids. Trimming removed 2 bases from V and 0 bases from J, with 8 bases in between. The germline gives CDR1 MDHEN, CDR2 SYDVKM. Here the CDR3 reads CASSLRPFSGNTIYF. In DNA form, the CDR3 reads TGTGCCAGCAGTTTAAGACCCTTCTCTGGAAACACCATATATTTT.

Written as DNA, the CDR3 is TGTGCCAGTAGTACCTTGGGGACGGGCACAGATACGCAGTATTTT. Protein sequence: CASSTLGTGTDTQYF. The chain is built from TRBV19 and TRBJ2-3; D may match TRBD1 or TRBD2 (5 bases each). From germline, CDR1 is LNHDA and CDR2 SQIVND (reference sequence). The ends were cut back, 4 bases at V and 1 base at J, with 12 bases in the middle. The CDR3 sequence is 15 residues long.

The chain recombines TRBV28 with TRBJ2-2, with D unclear. V was trimmed by 10 bases and J by 7 bases, leaving 10 bases between them. In germline, CDR1 is MDHEN, CDR2 SYDVKM. CDR3 size: 11 residues. CDR3 in amino acids: CATSRVGELFF. The CDR3, as DNA: TGTGCCACCTCCCGGGTCGGGGAGCTGTTTTTT.

The V gene is TRBV4-1, the J gene TRBJ1-5; no clear D gene. This CDR3 comprises 15 residues. V lost 2 bases to trimming and J lost 6 bases, with 14 bases between them. Germline V lookup: CDR1 MGHRA, CDR2 YSYEKL. CDR3: CASSQREERGQPQHF. The CDR3 nucleotides are TGCGCCAGCAGCCAAAGAGAGGAACGGGGTCAGCCCCAGCATTTT.

The genes are TRBV28 and TRBJ1-2; D perhaps matches TRBD1 (5 bases). Trimming removed 6 bases at V and 0 bases at J, with 8 bases between. The CDR3 is made up of 13 amino acids. Germline CDR1 and CDR2: MDHEN and SYDVKM. CDR3 in amino acids: CASSDSTNYGYTF. CDR3 DNA: TGTGCCAGCAGCGACAGCACTAACTATGGCTACACCTTC.

The CDR3 DNA reads as TGTGCCAGCAGCAACCAACTAGCGGCCACAGATACGCAGTATTTT. Protein product: CASSNQLAATDTQYF. The gene calls are TRBV14 and TRBJ2-3; 8 nucleotides match TRBD2. CDR1 and CDR2 from the germline V gene are SGHDN and FVKESK. The trim removed 5 bases at V and 2 bases at J, leaving 6 bases unmatched. This CDR3 is 15 amino acids long.

V usage is TRBV19 and J usage is TRBJ2-3; unclear D gene. Germline-derived CDR1 and CDR2 are LNHDA and SQIVND (reference sequence). The CDR3 runs to 12 residues. Trimming took off 5 bases at V and 2 bases at J, with 5 bases between the two ends. The CDR3 is CASSFLTDTQYF. The CDR3 DNA reads TGTGCCAGTAGTTTCCTCACAGATACGCAGTATTTT.

The gene calls are TRBV5-1 and TRBJ2-5; D unresolved. Germline values: CDR1 SGHRS, CDR2 YFSETQ. The V gene lost 3 bases and the J gene lost 1 base, with 13 bases spanning the gap. The CDR3 covers 15 residues. CDR3 coding DNA: TGCGCCAGCAGCTCGATGGGGTCATTCCAAGAGACCCAGTACTTC. It specifies CASSSMGSFQETQYF.

The chain uses TRBV23-1 and TRBJ2-6; 7 bases are a match to TRBD1. TRBV23-1 is noted as an ORF with a role that remains uncertain. The CDR3 runs 17 residues. The J segment lost 4 bases and the V segment lost 2 bases, leaving 8 bases of the junction unmatched. The CDR3 protein is CASSQLPTGFGANVLTF. The DNA for the CDR3 is TGCGCCAGCAGTCAACTACCGACAGGGTTCGGGGCCAACGTCCTGACTTTC.

The chain employs TRBV5-1 and TRBJ2-7; D gene ambiguous. Germline-derived CDR1 and CDR2 are SGHRS and YFSETQ. The CDR3 totals 14 residues. V dropped 2 bases and J dropped 1 base, with 10 bases sitting between them. CDR3 bases: TGCGCCAGCAGCTTTAGTCAGTCTTCCTACGAGCAGTACTTC. The encoded protein is CASSFSQSSYEQYF.

J is TRBJ2-7 and V is TRBV7-3; TRBD2 agrees at 7 bases. Germline V gene sequence: CDR1 SGHTA, CDR2 FQGTGA. The CDR3 is made up of 15 amino acids. With V trimmed by 5 bases and J by 1 base, 8 bases remained unmatched. The CDR3 region is CASSPGAGESYEQYF. For the CDR3, the DNA is TGTGCCAGCAGCCCTGGGGCGGGGGAGTCCTACGAGCAGTACTTC.

The chain employs TRBV20-1 and TRBJ2-1; D gene unclear. Trimming removed 3 bases from V and 9 bases from J, with 9 bases in between. CDR1 and CDR2 from the germline V gene are DFQATT and SNEGSKA (reference sequence). The CDR3 runs 11 residues. CDR3: CSASYLGEQFF. The CDR3 nucleotides read TGCAGTGCTAGTTATTTAGGTGAGCAGTTCTTC.

The CDR3 loop is CSARTNTQYF. CDR3 in DNA: TGCAGTGCTAGGACTAATACGCAGTATTTT. V and J are TRBV20-1 and TRBJ2-3, with D tentatively TRBD2 (5 bases). The CDR3 is 10 residues long. V lost 3 bases and J 7 bases, leaving 5 bases between the germline ends. CDR1 is DFQATT and CDR2 is SNEGSKA in the germline V gene (reference sequence).